The rows below give T cell receptor beta chains drawn from one sample of a study of vaccination and CD4 T cells after COVID-19. No antigen has been identified for these receptors. TCRdb reprocessed the PCR reads with MiXCR, giving one entry per CDR3 protein. The sample has some 13,000 distinct CDR3 sequences, about 67% seen once; the top ten hold 6% to 7.5%. The specimen sequenced was CD4+ T cells from blood, cultured in vitro. These TCRs come from a human donor who had recovered from COVID-19. The CDR3 runs from the conserved cysteine through the conserved F or W. The order of the fields is CDR3 DNA, CDR3 protein, V gene, D gene, J gene, clone size. D genes are given only for firm matches. The size of a clone is reported for some rows only, either as once, few or many, or as a class for expanded clones.

TGTGCCAGCAGCTTTAACAGGGCCGGAGGTTCACCCCTCCACTTT CASSFNRAGGSPLHF TRBV12-1 NA TRBJ1-6 NA
TGCAGTGCTAGAAACTATGATACGCAGTATTTT CSARNYDTQYF TRBV20-1 NA TRBJ2-3 few
TGTGCCAGCAGCCGTAAGACACCTCAGGCCGGGGAGCTGTTTTTT CASSRKTPQAGELFF TRBV12-3/TRBV12-4 NA TRBJ2-2 NA
TGTGCCAGCAGTTACGCGGGGGGGCGCAGGACAGAGACCCAGTACTTC CASSYAGGRRTETQYF TRBV6-5 TRBD2 TRBJ2-5 NA
TGTGCCAGCAGCTACGAGGACAGCCCGCCGGGGGGCTACACCTTC CASSYEDSPPGGYTF TRBV2 NA TRBJ1-2 medium-sized
TGTGCCAGCAGTTACGGACTGGATACGCAGTATTTT CASSYGLDTQYF TRBV12-3/TRBV12-4 NA TRBJ2-3 NA
TGTGCCACCAGTGGGGGACCGATACAAGGGGAGCTGTTTTTT CATSGGPIQGELFF TRBV24-1 NA TRBJ2-2 NA
TGTGCCAGTAGTATTTTGGCAGGGACGACCTACGAGCAGTACTTC CASSILAGTTYEQYF TRBV19 NA TRBJ2-7 NA
TGTGCCGGCCACAGGGATAGCACAGATACGCAGTATTTT CAGHRDSTDTQYF TRBV2 NA TRBJ2-3 NA
TGTGCCAGCAGCGTTGACAGGGCTCCGAACACCGGGGAGCTGTTTTTT CASSVDRAPNTGELFF TRBV7-9 TRBD1 TRBJ2-2 NA
TGTGCCAGCAGCATAATCCAGGGGGCCTGGGGTACGCAGTATTTT CASSIIQGAWGTQYF TRBV11-2 TRBD1 TRBJ2-3 NA
TGCGCCAGCAGCAACGGACAGGGGGGGAACACTGAAGCTTTCTTT CASSNGQGGNTEAFF TRBV5-1 TRBD1 TRBJ1-1 NA
TGTGCCAGCAGCCAAGCAATACAGGGTTATAATTCACCCCTCCACTTT CASSQAIQGYNSPLHF TRBV4-2 NA TRBJ1-6 NA
TGTGCCAGCAGTTACAAAGGGAAACGGGGAGAAGCTTTCTTT CASSYKGKRGEAFF TRBV6-5 NA TRBJ1-1 NA
TGTGCCAGCAGCACCCGACAGGGGGATACGCAGTATTTT CASSTRQGDTQYF TRBV7-2 TRBD1 TRBJ2-3 NA
TGCGCCAGCAGTGAGGAAGGGGTCGGGACCGGGGAGCTGTTTTTT CASSEEGVGTGELFF TRBV10-1 NA TRBJ2-2 few
TGTGCCAGCAGCCCTCAACTAGCGGGAGGACCCCAAGAGACCCAGTACTTC CASSPQLAGGPQETQYF TRBV7-2 TRBD2 TRBJ2-5 NA
TGTGCCAGCATTAGGACAGGGGATAATTCACCCCTCCACTTT CASIRTGDNSPLHF TRBV6-1 TRBD1 TRBJ1-6 NA
TGTGCCAGCAGCTTATGGGACAGGGGAGCACCCCTCCACTTT CASSLWDRGAPLHF TRBV7-9 TRBD1 TRBJ1-6 NA
TGCAGTGCTCCTCTAGGGGACAGCGGCACAGATACGCAGTATTTT CSAPLGDSGTDTQYF TRBV20-1 TRBD1 TRBJ2-3 NA
TGTGCCAGCAGTTACAGCGCCGGACAGGGGGTCACTGAAGCTTTCTTT CASSYSAGQGVTEAFF TRBV6-5 TRBD1 TRBJ1-1 NA
TGTGCCAGCAGCTTAGCGGCTAGCGGGCGGACCGGGGAGCTGTTTTTT CASSLAASGRTGELFF TRBV7-2 TRBD2 TRBJ2-2 NA
TGTGCCAGCATACCCGGCCGGCGGATGGCCACAGATACGCAGTATTTT CASIPGRRMATDTQYF TRBV7-8 NA TRBJ2-3 NA
TGTGCCAGCTCAGCTACAGGGGGGAACACTGAAGCTTTCTTT CASSATGGNTEAFF TRBV18 TRBD1 TRBJ1-1 NA
TGCGCCAGCAGCCGGGGCCCAGGGGGCGCGGGGTATAGGGGACCTCAGCCCCAGCATTTT CASSRGPGGAGYRGPQPQHF TRBV4-1 TRBD1 TRBJ1-5 few
TGTGCCAGCAGCTTACTGAGTACCGCAGATACGCAGTATTTT CASSLLSTADTQYF TRBV7-9 NA TRBJ2-3 NA
TGTGCCAGCTCACCAATGACGGGGGCGGACTATGGCTACACCTTC CASSPMTGADYGYTF TRBV18 NA TRBJ1-2 NA
TGTGCCAGCAGCCCGAACACCGGGGAGCTGTTTTTT CASSPNTGELFF TRBV6-2/TRBV6-3 NA TRBJ2-2 medium-sized
TGTGCCAGCACCCCGGGGGGGGGGGCGCTTGGCTACACCTTC CASTPGGGALGYTF TRBV19 NA TRBJ1-2 NA
TGTGCCAGCAGCTTAGGTATAGGGACGGGAGAGACCCAGTACTTC CASSLGIGTGETQYF TRBV7-9 NA TRBJ2-5 NA
TGTGCCAGCAGCTTAGTAGCCGCAACTAGCGGGAGCTCCTACAATGAGCAGTTCTTC CASSLVAATSGSSYNEQFF TRBV7-2 TRBD2 TRBJ2-1 NA
TGTGCCAGCAGCCGAGGGACAGGGGCGACCTACGAGCAGTACTTC CASSRGTGATYEQYF TRBV7-3 TRBD1 TRBJ2-7 NA
TGTGCCAGCAGCCTACAGGGGGCACCCTACGAGCAGTACTTC CASSLQGAPYEQYF TRBV12-3/TRBV12-4 TRBD1 TRBJ2-7 few
TGTGCCAGCAGTCTCGAGGGGGTTTATGGGTATGGCTACACCTTC CASSLEGVYGYGYTF TRBV28 NA TRBJ1-2 NA
TGTGCCAGCAGCCCATTTCAGGGGTTCAAAAACATTCAGTACTTC CASSPFQGFKNIQYF TRBV11-2 NA TRBJ2-4 NA
TGTGCCAGCAGTTTGTACGGCAGGCCCCAGCATTTT CASSLYGRPQHF TRBV12-3/TRBV12-4 NA TRBJ1-5 NA
TGTGCCTGGAGTACGGCAGGAGGACAGCCCCAGCATTTT CAWSTAGGQPQHF TRBV30 NA TRBJ1-5 few
TGTGCCACCCGAAACAGGGGGCGTTTCTACGAGCAGTACTTC CATRNRGRFYEQYF TRBV24-1 TRBD1 TRBJ2-7 NA
TGTGCCAGTAGTATGACAGGGATCACCTATAATTCACCCCTCCACTTT CASSMTGITYNSPLHF TRBV19 TRBD1 TRBJ1-6 few
TGCAGTGCTACTAATGTCGGAGGCTTGGATGGCTACACCTTC CSATNVGGLDGYTF TRBV20-1 NA TRBJ1-2 NA
TGTGCCAGCAGGCCATGGGGGTCCTCCTACGAGCAGTACTTC CASRPWGSSYEQYF TRBV7-9 NA TRBJ2-7 NA
TGCAGTGCTATTTCGGGACAGGGGAACAATGAGCAGTTCTTC CSAISGQGNNEQFF TRBV20-1 TRBD1 TRBJ2-1 NA
TGTGCCAGCAGTTACCTGATGACGGCTGGAGAAGCTTTCTTT CASSYLMTAGEAFF TRBV6-5 NA TRBJ1-1 NA
TGTGCCAGCAATTGGGACAGGGATCAGCCCCAGCATTTT CASNWDRDQPQHF TRBV6-1 TRBD1 TRBJ1-5 few
TGTGCCAGCAACATCCGCCTGGGTAGCAATCAGCCCCAGCATTTT CASNIRLGSNQPQHF TRBV6-1 NA TRBJ1-5 few
TGTGCCAGCAGTTCTTGGACAGGGGGCCATGGATCCGCCTCCTACGAGCAGTACTTC CASSSWTGGHGSASYEQYF TRBV6-5 TRBD1 TRBJ2-7 NA
TGTGCCAGCAGTGATTTTCAGGGAACCTCCGGAGATACGCAGTATTTT CASSDFQGTSGDTQYF TRBV6-1 NA TRBJ2-3 NA